Given below is one T cell receptor (beta chain) in context. Its target is unknown. CD45RA-negative memory and CD45RA+ naive subsets were split from the CD4+ cells. The data are from a study of shared clonotypes between healthy human individuals. Findings of the study overall: Rarefaction demonstrated incomplete sorted-subset sequencing despite large depth. Clonotypes shared by all four sorted-subset donors had higher generation probabilities than non-shared clonotypes.

Measured with immunoSEQ multiplex PCR; TCRdb has only the in-frame clones, and not every one. The sample lists about 2.4 million clones, more than 90% occurring once. This CDR3 comprises 13 residues. Germline-derived CDR1 and CDR2 are SNHLY and FYNNEI. The V segment lost 6 bases and the J segment 6 bases; nucleotides outside the gene matches: 4. The V and J genes are TRBV2 and TRBJ1-2; 10 positions agree with TRBD1. Sequencing input: naive CD4+ T cells sorted from blood. Subset of the sample: CD45RA+ positively selected. The TCR sequence derives from a man aged 18 to 35 in good health. The CDR3 bases are TGTGCCAGCAGGAGACAGGGGGCGAATGGCTACACCTTC. Its protein is CASRRQGANGYTF.